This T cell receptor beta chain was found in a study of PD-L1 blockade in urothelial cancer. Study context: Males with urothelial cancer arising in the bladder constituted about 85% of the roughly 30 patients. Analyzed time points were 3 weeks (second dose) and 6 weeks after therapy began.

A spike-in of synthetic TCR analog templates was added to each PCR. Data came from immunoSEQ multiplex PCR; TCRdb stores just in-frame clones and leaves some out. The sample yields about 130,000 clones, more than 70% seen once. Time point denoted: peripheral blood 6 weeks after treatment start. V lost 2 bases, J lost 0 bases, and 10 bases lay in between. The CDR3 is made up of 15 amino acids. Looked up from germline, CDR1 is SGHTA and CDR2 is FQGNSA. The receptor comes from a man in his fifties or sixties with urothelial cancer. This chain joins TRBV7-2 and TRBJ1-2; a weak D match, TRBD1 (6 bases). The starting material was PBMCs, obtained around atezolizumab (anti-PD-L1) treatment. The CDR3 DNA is TGTGCCAGCAGCTTATACCAGGGGTCTAACTATGGCTACACCTTC. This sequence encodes CASSLYQGSNYGYTF.